A selection of T cell receptor beta chains follows, all from one sample in a study of T cell changes during pregnancy in multiple sclerosis. Data came from immunoSEQ multiplex PCR; TCRdb stores just in-frame clones and leaves some out. The sample includes 25,000 to 30,000 clones, roughly nine tenths of them seen just once. The sequencing here drew on CD4+ T cells from peripheral blood mononuclear cells, taken in the second trimester of pregnancy. The receptors stem from a female donor with multiple sclerosis, enrolled in a pregnancy study. The CDR3 runs from the conserved cysteine through the conserved F or W. A D gene is named only where the DNA matches it firmly. Expanded clones get a size class; other rows say once, few or many, or leave the size out.

J,size,D,V,DNA,CDR3
TRBJ1-6,NA,NA,TRBV6-1,TGTGCCAGCAGTGACGGGATAACCTATAATTCACCCCTCCACTTT,CASSDGITYNSPLHF
TRBJ1-1,NA,NA,TRBV6-1,TGTGCCAGCAGCGCTCAGAGTAGAGGGAACACTGAAGCTTTCTTT,CASSAQSRGNTEAFF
TRBJ1-1,once,TRBD1,TRBV10-1,TGCGCCAGCAGCCGGACAGGGGGTAACACTGAAGCTTTCTTT,CASSRTGGNTEAFF
TRBJ2-1,NA,TRBD2,TRBV7-3,TGTGCCAGCAGCTCCCTCGCGGGGGGGAATGAGCAGTTCTTC,CASSSLAGGNEQFF
TRBJ1-2,NA,NA,TRBV20-1,TGCAGTGCTCCGACAGTGGGCGGCTACACCTTC,CSAPTVGGYTF
TRBJ1-1,NA,NA,TRBV6-1,TGTGCCAGCAGCGGGTCAAGCGGGAAAAACACTGAAGCTTTCTTT,CASSGSSGKNTEAFF
TRBJ2-5,once,TRBD1,TRBV29-1,TGCAGCGTCCTCGGACAGGGATGGACCCAGTACTTC,CSVLGQGWTQYF
TRBJ1-2,NA,NA,TRBV5-1,TGCGCCAGCAGCTTAACTTCGACTAACTATGGCTACACCTTC,CASSLTSTNYGYTF
TRBJ1-1,NA,NA,TRBV20-1,TGCAGTGCTTCCATTAACACTGAAGCTTTCTTT,CSASINTEAFF
TRBJ2-1,NA,TRBD1,TRBV2,TGTGCCAGCAGCCGGGACAGGGGGGACAATGAGCAGTTCTTC,CASSRDRGDNEQFF
TRBJ2-5,NA,TRBD2,TRBV9,TGTGCCAGCAATATGGGCGGGGGGGCTGAGACCCAGTACTTC,CASNMGGGAETQYF
TRBJ2-1,NA,NA,TRBV30,TGTGCCTGGACCACTCTCCGCTACAATGAGCAGTTCTTC,CAWTTLRYNEQFF
TRBJ2-7,NA,NA,TRBV5-1,TGCGCCAGCAGCTTGAACACAGGGGGGGTCTACGAGCAGTACTTC,CASSLNTGGVYEQYF
TRBJ2-2,NA,NA,TRBV5-1,TGCGCCAGCAGCTTGGATTATAAAACCGGGGAGCTGTTTTTT,CASSLDYKTGELFF
TRBJ2-7,NA,TRBD1,TRBV15,TGTGCCACCAGCCGACCCATGGGACAGGGGGTCACCTACGAGCAGTACTTC,CATSRPMGQGVTYEQYF
TRBJ1-1,NA,NA,TRBV28,TGTGCCAGCAGTCCGCCCGGGGTAGGGGCTTTCTTT,CASSPPGVGAFF
TRBJ2-3,NA,NA,TRBV29-1,TGCAGCGTTGGGCAGGGGGGTACAGATACGCAGTATTTT,CSVGQGGTDTQYF
TRBJ2-7,NA,NA,TRBV5-1,TGCGCCAGCAGCTCGACAGGCCTCCGCTCCTACGAGCAGTACTTC,CASSSTGLRSYEQYF
TRBJ2-7,once,NA,TRBV2,TGTGCCAGCAGCGCGCAACGGTACGAGCAGTACTTC,CASSAQRYEQYF
TRBJ2-2,NA,NA,TRBV28,TGTGCCAGCAGTCCCGTAACTGCTGGGGCCCCTAACACCGGGGAGCTGTTTTTT,CASSPVTAGAPNTGELFF
TRBJ1-4,NA,TRBD1,TRBV28,TGTGCCAGCAGTCCGATTACGGGACAGCTGTTTTTT,CASSPITGQLFF
TRBJ1-1,few,NA,TRBV4-1,TGCGCCAGCAGCCAAGATTGGGGGGTTCAAGCTTTCTTT,CASSQDWGVQAFF
TRBJ1-1,once,NA,TRBV6-1,TGTGCCAGCAGTGAAGCATGGGGGGACACTGAAGCTTTCTTT,CASSEAWGDTEAFF
TRBJ1-1,once,NA,TRBV7-9,TGTGCCACAGCCGGACAGTTGAACACTGAAGCTTTCTTT,CATAGQLNTEAFF
TRBJ1-1,once,NA,TRBV5-1,TGCGCCAGCGGACCAAGGGGCACACAGATGAACACTGAAGCTTTCTTT,CASGPRGTQMNTEAFF
TRBJ2-5,once,TRBD1,TRBV15,TGTGCCACGACGACAGGGGGGTTCGAGACCCAGTACTTC,CATTTGGFETQYF
TRBJ1-2,NA,TRBD1,TRBV2,TGTGCCGGATTCAGGGGGCTGGGTGGCTACACCTTC,CAGFRGLGGYTF
TRBJ2-1,NA,TRBD2,TRBV11-2,TGTGCCAGCAGCTTTCAGCGGGGGGGGCACAATGAGCAGTTCTTC,CASSFQRGGHNEQFF
TRBJ1-4,NA,NA,TRBV27,TGTGCCAGCAGTTTACGGGGGGCGAATAATGAAAAACTGTTTTTT,CASSLRGANNEKLFF
TRBJ2-5,NA,TRBD2,TRBV5-1,TGCGCCAGCAGCTTGGCACAGCGGGGGGGCCAAGAGACCCAGTACTTC,CASSLAQRGGQETQYF
TRBJ2-7,NA,NA,TRBV9,TGTGCCAGCAACAAAAATGGGCGCGAGCAGTACTTC,CASNKNGREQYF
TRBJ2-3,once,TRBD2,TRBV29-1,TGCAGCGTTGCCGGGACTAGCGGGTTCTACACAGATACGCAGTATTTT,CSVAGTSGFYTDTQYF
TRBJ1-4,NA,NA,TRBV29-1,TGCAGCGTTGCGACAGCTTCTGCAACTAATGAAAAACTGTTTTTT,CSVATASATNEKLFF
TRBJ1-5,NA,TRBD1,TRBV19,TGTGCCAGTAGTTCACCGGGACAGGGGGTAAATAATCAGCCCCAGCATTTT,CASSSPGQGVNNQPQHF
TRBJ2-7,few,NA,TRBV2,TGTGCCAGCACGGTCCAACTACGCTACGAGCAGTACTTC,CASTVQLRYEQYF
TRBJ1-5,NA,NA,TRBV18,TGTGCCAGCTCACCCGGGGGGGACCAGCCCCAGCATTTT,CASSPGGDQPQHF
TRBJ1-1,NA,NA,TRBV2,TGTGCCAGCAGTGCGGGTGGGGCGACTGAAGCTTTCTTT,CASSAGGATEAFF
TRBJ2-1,NA,TRBD2,TRBV9,TGTGCCAGCAGCGCCTTCGGACTAGCGGGGAACGCTGAGCAGTTCTTC,CASSAFGLAGNAEQFF
TRBJ2-2,NA,NA,TRBV6-1,TGTGCCAGCAGTGAGGAGAGAACCGGGGAGCTGTTTTTT,CASSEERTGELFF
TRBJ1-5,NA,NA,TRBV21-1,TGTGCCAGCAGCAAACCCGCCCGCGACAGGGGGCATTATCAGCCCCAGCATTTT,CASSKPARDRGHYQPQHF
TRBJ2-1,NA,TRBD1,TRBV5-1,TGCGCCAGTGGGCGACAGGGGGCCTACAATGAGCAGTTCTTC,CASGRQGAYNEQFF
TRBJ2-1,NA,NA,TRBV6-5,TGTGCCAGCAGCCTTTGGAGGGAGTTCTTC,CASSLWREFF
TRBJ1-5,NA,NA,TRBV28,TGTGCCAGCCGGTCGGGGGGCCAGCCCCAGCATTTT,CASRSGGQPQHF